The entry below gives a single T cell receptor beta chain sequence along with its context. Its target is not known. The data originate from a study of response to subunit inactivated influenza vaccine. Points from the study as a whole: Seasonal influenza vaccination, on each occasion, was suggested by the authors to recruit few new T cells.

V lost 5 bases to trimming and J lost 7 bases; unmatched junction nucleotides: 5. The germline V gene has CDR1 LNHDA and CDR2 SQIVND (reference sequence). The CDR3 is 13 amino acids. MiXCR, applied by TCRdb to the RT-PCR reads, yields one record per CDR3 protein. The repertoire has about 520,000 distinct CDR3 sequences, about 25% of them found once; the top ten carry approximately 2%. The sequence came from a man aged 50-59 years who received an inactivated influenza vaccine. The V gene is TRBV19, the J gene TRBJ2-1; 7 bases align to TRBD1. The source was CD4+ T cells sorted from PBMCs, collected around 5 days after vaccination. The CDR3: CASSRNRGNEQFF. Here the CDR3 DNA reads TGTGCCAGTAGTCGAAACAGGGGTAATGAGCAGTTCTTC.